The present entry profiles one T cell receptor beta chain with its context. Germline V gene data show CDR1 as LGHDT and CDR2 as YNNKEL (reference sequence). J gave up 2 bases and V 0 bases, and 10 bases lay outside the gene matches. The CDR3 runs 18 residues. The sample originates from a study of control samples from healthy donors and cancer patients. Clones were sequenced by immunoSEQ multiplex PCR, and TCRdb holds only the in-frame ones, with some missing. The top ten clones hold around 3.7% of a sample with tens of thousands of clones, 94% of them seen once. V is TRBV3-1 (or the pseudogene TRBV3-2) and J is TRBJ2-3; TRBD2 agrees at 8 bases. Sequencing used blood. This receptor was obtained from a man younger than 40 in good health. CDR3 sequence reads: CASSQDRLAGAFTDTQYF. CDR3 nucleotide sequence: TGTGCCAGCAGCCAAGATCGTCTAGCGGGTGCATTCACAGATACGCAGTATTTT.